This TCR beta chain was observed in a study of blood T cell repertoires in COVID-19 (dated by TCRdb to about 2020). About the study as a whole: Collaborator samples came from the United States, Italy and Spain and covered acute and convalescent phases of COVID-19. HLA class I and class II types, where available, came from metadata supplied by the sample provider rather than from assay-based typing. The prospective study material was composed of cDNA or gDNA derived from T cells, B-cell-depleted T cells, or PBMCs. Nearly every sample came with metadata listing a de-identified subject ID, COVID-19 status, age in years and sex. The samples were drawn from two sources: the first 160 participants of the ongoing ImmuneRACE study, and 950 to 1,500 subjects contributed by 6 global collaborators. A freely available public database, intended as a resource for researchers studying the immune response to SARS-CoV-2, is where the repertoires were released. Deeply sampled blood TCRbeta repertoires from subjects exposed to, actively infected with, or recovered from COVID-19 were included in the dataset. The investigation overall reported the following: How much clinical and demographic metadata was included differed by source and by participant, and the metadata was provided uncurated.

TCRbeta CDR3 regions were amplified from genomic DNA by means of the immunoSEQ Assay, a bias-controlled multiplex PCR. Turning to the authors' computational methods: The number of nucleated cells in each sample was estimated from the amplification of reference gene primers within the assay. To quantify the absolute abundance of each unique TCRbeta CDR3 rearrangement, sequence reads were collapsed and filtered. For each sample, productive Simpson clonality was calculated as the square root of Simpson's diversity index over productive rearrangements. The clones in this table, taken by TCRdb from immuneACCESS, are in-frame only. Not every clone is retained; where verified, under half of the shortfall comes from an unresolved V gene, and the cause of the rest is unknown. That table furnishes V, J and clone size, whereas the DNA furnished D and trimming. Across this sample there are 9,500 to 15,000 clones, with 73% seen only once. The ten largest clones capture around 31% of the sample.

This clone is judged medium-sized (0.01 to 0.1%). What antigen it recognizes has not been identified. The sample holds no much larger clone one base away, and base qualities are not on file. The CDR3 starts with the cysteine, ends with the phenylalanine, and has 15 residues. The CDR3 DNA has 45 bases and is translated from base 1. CDR1 and CDR2 are drawn from the germline V gene: SGDLS, YYNGEE. Trimming takes 4 bases off V and 1 base off J; junction bases not matched to a gene: 7. Collaborating institutions collected whole blood in K2EDTA tubes following their own protocols. For TCRbeta analysis, collaborators shipped samples in one of three forms: frozen whole blood, isolated PBMCs, or DNA extracted from either of those sample types.

The TCR comes from a human donor in a cohort sampled during active COVID-19. The sequence links TRBV9 to TRBJ2-7; TRBD1 fits 8 bases in the junction. Specimen: peripheral blood. The CDR3 is CASSPRQGRSYEQYF. The nucleotide sequence reads as follows: TGTGCCAGCAGCCCACGACAGGGGAGGTCCTACGAGCAGTACTTC.